The present T cell receptor beta chain was sequenced within a study of T cells after posttransplantation cyclophosphamide. Study results and limitations: Tissue-infiltrating T cells from skin or gut overlapped little with blood T cells. After PTCy, TRB diversity resembled that of CNI/methotrexate controls. Donor-recipient repertoire similarity was low at 1-2 months, rising over year one.

The assay was immunoSEQ multiplex PCR, and TCRdb's table has in-frame clones only and misses some. The table records roughly 17,000 clones, about 85% of them present only once. As regards this clone: Its target is not known.

Controls had myeloablative marrow grafts with methotrexate and calcineurin inhibitor, sampled at 1 year. The sequences come from PBMCs, collected after allogeneic stem cell transplant with calcineurin inhibitor and methotrexate. The clonotype originates from a female patient between 18 and 35 years old who received an allogeneic stem cell transplant from an unrelated donor, was CMV-positive, and had acute and chronic GVHD. These T cells may partly come from the graft donor.

CDR3 region: CASRHHRGSGSGELFF. CDR3 sequence (DNA): TGTGCCAGCAGACACCATCGGGGTTCTGGGTCCGGGGAGCTGTTTTTT. V is TRBV4-2 and J is TRBJ2-2, with D possibly being TRBD2 (5 bases). V lost 6 bases, J lost 6 bases, and 20 bases lay in between. The CDR3 consists of 16 residues. Germline values: CDR1 LGHNA, CDR2 YNFKEQ.